The source of this TCR beta chain is a study of blood T cell repertoires in COVID-19. Study details: The United States, Italy and Spain supplied acute and convalescent COVID-19 samples. From T cells, B-cell-depleted T cells, or PBMCs came the material, which was cDNA or gDNA.

CDR3 size: 16 residues. The V and J ends lost 0 bases and 3 bases respectively, with 16 bases between them. In germline, CDR1 is SGHNT, CDR2 YYREEE (reference sequence). This clone was found a few times. Using immunoSEQ multiplex PCR, the repertoire was profiled, and TCRdb retains in-frame clones only, with some absent. The sample consists of approximately 260,000 clones, around 82% of them appearing once. The chain combines TRBV5-4 with TRBJ2-7; possible D gene TRBD1, 6 bases. The source material was PBMCs or T cells enriched from blood (not recorded which). The receptor comes from a man in his fifties or sixties who had recovered from COVID-19. For the CDR3, the DNA is TGTGCCAGCAGCTTGGCCGGGGCAGGGGTCGTCTACGAGCAGTACTTC. This codes for CASSLAGAGVVYEQYF.